This T cell receptor beta chain was retrieved from a study of CD8+ T cells in alopecia areata. Overall study results and limits: Many expanded lesional clones remained in scalp and blood on tofacitinib. Higher clonality and more expanded CD8+ clones appeared in lesional than normal scalp.

Treatment reported: oral pan-JAK inhibitor, 5-10 mg twice daily. Reverse transcription of extracted RNA yielded cDNA, which provided the sequencing template. Measured with immunoSEQ multiplex PCR; TCRdb has only the in-frame clones, and not every one. The table records about 190,000 clones, 60% of them present only once. The V end lost 6 bases, the J end lost 6 bases, and 11 bases lay between the germline ends. The length of the CDR3 is 12 residues. The germline V gene has CDR1 MNHEY and CDR2 SVGAGI. This clone was recorded once. Its antigen is as yet unknown. This TCR came from a human donor with alopecia areata. This chain connects TRBV6-5 to TRBJ1-2, with D hard to call. Sequenced here: CD4+ T cells sorted from blood, sampled at week 4, from a patient treated with tofacitinib. Here the CDR3 DNA reads TGTGCCAGCAGCCTAGACCTCAATGGCTACACCTTC. Amino acids: CASSLDLNGYTF.